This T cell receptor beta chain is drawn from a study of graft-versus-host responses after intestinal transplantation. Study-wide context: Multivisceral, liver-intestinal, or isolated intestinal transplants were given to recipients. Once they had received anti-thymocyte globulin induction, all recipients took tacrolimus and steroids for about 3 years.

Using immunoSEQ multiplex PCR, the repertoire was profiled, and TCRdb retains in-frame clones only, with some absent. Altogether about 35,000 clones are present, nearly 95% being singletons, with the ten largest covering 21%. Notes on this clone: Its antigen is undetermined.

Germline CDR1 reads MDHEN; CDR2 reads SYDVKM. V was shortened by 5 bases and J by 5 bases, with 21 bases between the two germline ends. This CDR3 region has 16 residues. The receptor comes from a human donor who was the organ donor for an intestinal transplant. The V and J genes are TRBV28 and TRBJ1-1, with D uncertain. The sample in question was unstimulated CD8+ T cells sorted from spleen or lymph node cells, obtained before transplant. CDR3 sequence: CASSPHRMGGRTEAFF. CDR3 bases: TGTGCCAGCAGTCCACACCGGATGGGAGGTAGGACTGAAGCTTTCTTT.